The TCR beta chain under discussion was sequenced for a study of blood T cell repertoires in COVID-19. Study in general: Sources were T cells, B-cell-depleted T cells, or PBMCs; the material itself was cDNA or gDNA.

V was cut by 5 bases and J by 0 bases, with 13 bases left in between. This CDR3 has 16 residues. Germline loops: CDR1 LNHDA, CDR2 SQIVND (reference sequence). Authors' processing steps: Using reference gene primer amplification, nucleated cell counts were estimated. The repertoire was sequenced with immunoSEQ multiplex PCR; TCRdb's copy has only in-frame clones and lacks some. V and J calls and clone size are as listed in that table; D and trimming were resolved from the DNA. The data show some 97,000 clones, with approximately 93% seen just once and around 2.1% held by the top ten. This sequence joins TRBV19 and TRBJ1-4; no clear D. Source material: peripheral blood. The origin of this receptor is a man between 50 and 59 years old with active COVID-19. The CDR3 loop is CASSAPSTATNEKLFF. The DNA of the CDR3 is TGTGCCAGTAGTGCCCCTTCAACTGCAACTAATGAAAAACTGTTTTTT.